The 15 T cell receptor beta chains below all came from one sample that was sequenced in a study of OX40 agonist ivuxolimab in advanced cancers. Assay used: immunoSEQ multiplex PCR; TCRdb lists only in-frame clones, some missing. The table records approximately 82,000 clones, roughly 80% of them present only once. Sequencing used CD4+ or CD8+ T cells sorted from blood, obtained in a trial of the OX40 agonist ivuxolimab. These receptors came from an adult with an advanced solid tumor such as melanoma, head and neck, liver or kidney cancer.

The V gene is TRBV7-2, the J gene TRBJ2-7; tentative D call: TRBD1 (6 bases). There are 14 residues in the CDR3. CDR1 is SGHTA and CDR2 is FQGNSA in the germline V gene. V was pared by 4 bases and J by 11 bases, with 21 bases between. The CDR3 region has the DNA TGTGCCAGCAGCTCCCTGGGGAGAGGGACAAAGGAGTACTTC. Translating gives CASSSLGRGTKEYF.

The chain has TRBV5-6 and TRBJ2-3; 7 bases line up with TRBD2. Germline lookup yields CDR1 SGHDT and CDR2 YYEEEE. J gave up 6 bases and V 2 bases, and 9 bases lay outside the gene matches. This CDR3 has 15 amino acids. In DNA, the CDR3 is TGTGCCAGCAGCTTCGGGACTACCGAAGAGGATACGCAGTATTTT. Amino acids: CASSFGTTEEDTQYF.

V is TRBV18 and J is TRBJ1-2, with D possibly being TRBD1 (5 bases). The V gene's germline CDR1 is KGHSH and CDR2 LQKENI. V lost 0 bases and J lost 10, with 15 bases in between. CDR3 length: 14 residues. In DNA, the CDR3 is TGTGCCAGCTCACCACCGGTCAGGGAGTGGAACTACACCTTC. Translated, it gives CASSPPVREWNYTF.

This rearrangement joins TRBV6-1 to TRBJ1-5; D uncertain. Trimming stripped 0 bases from V and 0 bases from J, with 12 bases between. CDR3 length: 17 residues. The germline gives CDR1 MNHNS, CDR2 SASEGT. This chain's CDR3 is CASSEALPRHSNQPQHF. The CDR3 nucleotides are TGTGCCAGCAGTGAAGCGCTTCCCCGCCATAGCAATCAGCCCCAGCATTTT.

The CDR3 DNA is TGTGCCAGTAGCGACGGGAGACAGGGGATCAAAGAGACCCAGTACTTC. Residues: CASSDGRQGIKETQYF. This chain links TRBV19 with TRBJ2-5; TRBD1 matches 8 bases. CDR1 is LNHDA and CDR2 is SQIVND in the germline V gene (reference sequence). V trimming: 6 bases; J trimming: 3 bases; junction bases outside the gene matches: 12. The CDR3 consists of 16 residues.

The rearrangement links TRBV7-3 to TRBJ2-1; tentatively, D is TRBD1 (6 bases). This CDR3 contains 15 residues. CDR1 SGHTA and CDR2 FQGTGA come from the germline V gene. V lost 0 bases and J lost 0, with 6 bases in between. DNA for the CDR3: TGTGCCAGCAGCTTAACGGACAGCTCCTACAATGAGCAGTTCTTC. It yields the protein CASSLTDSSYNEQFF.

The chain employs TRBV14 and TRBJ2-3, with 12 bases aligning to TRBD2. Germline CDR1 reads SGHDN; CDR2 reads FVKESK. Germline trimming cut 5 bases from V and 5 bases from J; bases unmatched to any gene: 5. The CDR3 totals 15 residues. In DNA form, the CDR3 reads TGTGCCAGCAGCACTAGCGGGGGGCGGGGAGATACGCAGTATTTT. Residues: CASSTSGGRGDTQYF.

This clone showed up just once. The chain recombines TRBV11-2 with TRBJ2-7; maybe TRBD1 (7 bases). CDR3 length: 14 residues. The germline V and J ends were trimmed by 5 bases and 3 bases, with 14 bases remaining between them. Germline V lookup: CDR1 SGHAT, CDR2 FQNNGV. Here the CDR3 reads CASSPSQGGYEQYF. CDR3 in DNA: TGTGCCAGCAGCCCGTCGCAGGGGGGCTACGAGCAGTACTTC.

The rearrangement joins TRBV29-1 to TRBJ1-1; weak D call: TRBD1 (5 bases). This CDR3 contains 15 residues. CDR1 is SQVTM and CDR2 is ANQGSEA in the germline V gene. Trimming took off 4 bases at V and 5 bases at J, with 20 bases between the two ends. CDR3 protein: CSVGSTRGWGTEAFF. DNA for the CDR3: TGCAGCGTTGGGTCGACAAGGGGATGGGGAACTGAAGCTTTCTTT.

V gene TRBV5-8 combines with J gene TRBJ2-2; TRBD1 matches at 11 bases. CDR3 length: 17 amino acids. Germline V CDR1 and CDR2: SGHTS, YDEGEE. The junction had 8 bases not matched to a gene; V was cut back by 4 bases and J by 3 bases. The CDR3 region is CASSPWTGGDYTGELFF. In nucleotides, the CDR3 is TGTGCCAGCAGCCCCTGGACAGGGGGCGACTACACCGGGGAGCTGTTTTTT.

The genes are TRBV5-1 and TRBJ2-1; TRBD2 matches 7 bases. The CDR3 consists of 15 residues. With V trimmed by 2 bases and J by 4 bases, 6 bases remained unmatched. The germline gives CDR1 SGHRS, CDR2 YFSETQ. CDR3 nucleotides: TGCGCCAGCAGCTTATCAGCGGGACTATACAATGAGCAGTTCTTC. This gives the protein CASSLSAGLYNEQFF.

This chain connects TRBV5-1 to TRBJ2-3, with 11 bases lining up with TRBD2. The CDR3 runs 17 residues. Per the germline V gene, CDR1 is SGHRS and CDR2 is YFSETQ. The ends lost 3 bases at V and 2 bases at J; junction bases unmatched: 8. Here the CDR3 DNA reads TGCGCCAGCAGCTCCCCGAGACTAGCGGGGAACACAGATACGCAGTATTTT. It translates to CASSSPRLAGNTDTQYF. The variable domain in full, completed from reference TRBV5-1 and TRBJ2-3, reads KAGVTQTPRYLIKTRGQQVTLSCSPISGHRSVSWYQQTPGQGLQFLFEYFSETQRNKGNFPGRFSGRQFSNSRSEMNVSTLELGDSALYLCASSSPRLAGNTDTQYFGPGTRLTVL.

This clone occurred once. The rearrangement links TRBV6-5 to TRBJ1-1; 8 bases match TRBD1. CDR1 is MNHEY, CDR2 SVGAGI, per germline. The CDR3 has 14 amino acids. V lost 6 bases to trimming and J lost 5 bases; unmatched junction nucleotides: 8. CDR3 amino acids: CASRSLTGGTEAFF. Here the CDR3 DNA reads TGTGCCAGCAGGTCTCTTACAGGGGGAACTGAAGCTTTCTTT.

The sample holds a few counts of this clone. The genes are TRBV28 and TRBJ1-2; weak D call: TRBD1 (5 bases). Germline assignment: CDR1 MDHEN and CDR2 SYDVKM. V lost 3 bases and J 4 bases, leaving 6 bases between the germline ends. The CDR3 loop spans 12 amino acids. The CDR3 reads CASSFGGYGYTF. CDR3 nucleotides: TGTGCCAGCAGTTTTGGGGGCTATGGCTACACCTTC.

This chain uses TRBV29-1 with TRBJ2-5; D is ambiguous. The J call could be wrong; TRBJ2-7 is a better fit for the DNA end. Germline V gives CDR1 SQVTM, CDR2 ANQGSEA. The CDR3 consists of 13 residues. This CDR3 is CSVEDRHTYEQYF. CDR3 nucleotides: TGCAGCGTTGAAGATCGGCACACCTACGAGCAGTACTTC.